This TCR beta chain derives from a study of cytomegalovirus exposure and HLA in healthy donors. Study-wide context: Sequencing of some 190 million T cells in an earlier analysis found more than 100 million unique TCR beta sequences. Study-wide results and limits: For cytomegalovirus status, the classifier reportedly gave diagnoses with high specificity and sensitivity.

Primers: 60 Vbeta forward and 13 Jbeta reverse. Here immunoSEQ multiplex PCR was the method, and the copy in TCRdb shows in-frame clones only, minus some. The table includes some 130,000 clones, 79% detected once. With respect to this clone: Its antigen is not known.

CDR1 and CDR2 from the germline V gene are LNHDA and SQIVND (reference sequence). CDR3 length equals 15 residues. Sequencing was carried out using PBMCs. V usage is TRBV19 and J usage is TRBJ2-5, with 8 bases identical to TRBD1. The J call could be wrong; TRBJ2-7 is a better fit for the DNA end. This TCR was recovered from a man aged 40-49 years in good health and CMV-seropositive. CDR3 sequence: CARDRAGTGSYEQYF. CDR3 DNA: TGTGCCAGGGACAGGGCCGGGACTGGATCCTACGAGCAGTACTTC.